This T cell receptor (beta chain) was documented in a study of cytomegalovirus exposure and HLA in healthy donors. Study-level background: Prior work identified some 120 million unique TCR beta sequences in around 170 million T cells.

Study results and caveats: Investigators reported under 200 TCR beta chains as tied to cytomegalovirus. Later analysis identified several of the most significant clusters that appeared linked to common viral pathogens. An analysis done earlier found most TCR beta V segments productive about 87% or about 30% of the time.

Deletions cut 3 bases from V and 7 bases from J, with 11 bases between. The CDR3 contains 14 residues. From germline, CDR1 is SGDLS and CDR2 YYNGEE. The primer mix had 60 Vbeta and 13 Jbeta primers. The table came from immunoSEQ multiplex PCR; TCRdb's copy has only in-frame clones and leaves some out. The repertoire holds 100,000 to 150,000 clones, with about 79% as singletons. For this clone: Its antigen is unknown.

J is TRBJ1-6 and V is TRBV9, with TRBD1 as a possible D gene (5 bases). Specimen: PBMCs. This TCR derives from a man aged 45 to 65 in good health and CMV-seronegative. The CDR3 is CASSGQTQNSPLHF. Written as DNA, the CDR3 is TGTGCCAGCAGCGGACAGACTCAAAATTCACCCCTCCACTTT.